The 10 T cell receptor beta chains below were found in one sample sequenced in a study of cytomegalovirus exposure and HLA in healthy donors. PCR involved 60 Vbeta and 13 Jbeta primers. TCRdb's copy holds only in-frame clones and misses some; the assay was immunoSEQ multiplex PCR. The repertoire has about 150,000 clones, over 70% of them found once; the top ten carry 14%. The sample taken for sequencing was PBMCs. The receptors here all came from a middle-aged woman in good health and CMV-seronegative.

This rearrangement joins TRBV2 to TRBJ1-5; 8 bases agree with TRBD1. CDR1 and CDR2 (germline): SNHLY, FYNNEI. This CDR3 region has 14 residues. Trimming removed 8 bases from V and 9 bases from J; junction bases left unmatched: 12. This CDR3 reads CASLRQGWGGPQHF. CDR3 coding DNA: TGTGCCAGCTTGAGACAGGGGTGGGGGGGGCCCCAGCATTTT.

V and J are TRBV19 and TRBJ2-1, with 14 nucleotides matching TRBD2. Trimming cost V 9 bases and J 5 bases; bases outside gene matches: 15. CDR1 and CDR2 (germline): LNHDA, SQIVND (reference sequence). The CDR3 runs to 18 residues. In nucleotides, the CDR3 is TGTGCCAGCAGAGGGACTAGCGGGGGCCTTAAACCTCACAATGAGCAGTTCTTC. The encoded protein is CASRGTSGGLKPHNEQFF. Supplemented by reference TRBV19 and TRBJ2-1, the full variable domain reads DGGITQSPKYLFRKEGQNVTLSCEQNLNHDAMYWYRQDPGQGLRLIYYSQIVNDFQKGDIAEGYSVSREKKESFPLTVTSAQKNPTAFYLCASRGTSGGLKPHNEQFFGPGTRLTVL.

DNA of the CDR3: TGTGCCAGCTCACCAGGACTAGCGGTACAAGAGACCCAGTACTTC. It codes for CASSPGLAVQETQYF. The chain employs TRBV18 and TRBJ2-5, with 10 bases aligning to TRBD2. Germline V gene data show CDR1 as KGHSH and CDR2 as LQKENI. Germline trimming cut 2 bases from V and 2 bases from J; bases unmatched to any gene: 2. The CDR3 loop spans 15 amino acids.

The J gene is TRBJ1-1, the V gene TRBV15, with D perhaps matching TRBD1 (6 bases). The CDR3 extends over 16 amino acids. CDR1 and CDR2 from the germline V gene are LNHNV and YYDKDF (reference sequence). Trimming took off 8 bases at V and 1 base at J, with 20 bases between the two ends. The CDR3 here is CATRPWGSRGNTEAFF. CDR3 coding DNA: TGTGCCACCCGTCCGTGGGGGAGCAGGGGGAACACTGAAGCTTTCTTT.

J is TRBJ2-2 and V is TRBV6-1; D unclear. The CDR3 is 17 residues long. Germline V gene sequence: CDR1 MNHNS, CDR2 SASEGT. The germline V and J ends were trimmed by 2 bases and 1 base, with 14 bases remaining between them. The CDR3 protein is CASSESLAAKNTGELFF. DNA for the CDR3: TGTGCCAGCAGTGAATCCTTGGCGGCCAAGAACACCGGGGAGCTGTTTTTT.

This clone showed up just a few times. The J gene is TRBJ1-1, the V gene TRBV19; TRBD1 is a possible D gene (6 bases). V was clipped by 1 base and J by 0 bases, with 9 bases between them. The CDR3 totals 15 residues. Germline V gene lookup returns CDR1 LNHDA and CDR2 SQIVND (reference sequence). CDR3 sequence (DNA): TGTGCCAGTAGTATAGCGGCAGGGGTGAACACTGAAGCTTTCTTT. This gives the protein CASSIAAGVNTEAFF. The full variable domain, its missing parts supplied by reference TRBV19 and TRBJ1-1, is DGGITQSPKYLFRKEGQNVTLSCEQNLNHDAMYWYRQDPGQGLRLIYYSQIVNDFQKGDIAEGYSVSREKKESFPLTVTSAQKNPTAFYLCASSIAAGVNTEAFFGQGTRLTVV.

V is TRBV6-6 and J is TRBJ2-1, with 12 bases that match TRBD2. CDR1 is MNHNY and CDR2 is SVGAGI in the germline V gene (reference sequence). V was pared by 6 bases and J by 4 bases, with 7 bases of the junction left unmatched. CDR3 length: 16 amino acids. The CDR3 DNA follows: TGTGCCAGCAGCCCCGGACTAGCGGGGTTGTACAATGAGCAGTTCTTC. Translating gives CASSPGLAGLYNEQFF.

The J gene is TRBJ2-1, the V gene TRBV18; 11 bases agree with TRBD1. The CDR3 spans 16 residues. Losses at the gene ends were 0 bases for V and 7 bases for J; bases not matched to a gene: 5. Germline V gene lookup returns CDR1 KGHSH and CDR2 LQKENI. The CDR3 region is CASSPPGQGARNEQFF. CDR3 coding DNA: TGTGCCAGCTCACCACCCGGACAGGGGGCGCGAAATGAGCAGTTCTTC.

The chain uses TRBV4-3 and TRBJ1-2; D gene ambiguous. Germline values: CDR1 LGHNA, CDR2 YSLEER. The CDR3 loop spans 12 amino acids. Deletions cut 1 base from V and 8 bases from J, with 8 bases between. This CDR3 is CASSQGEFGYTF. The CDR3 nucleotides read TGCGCCAGCAGCCAAGGAGAGTTCGGCTACACCTTC.

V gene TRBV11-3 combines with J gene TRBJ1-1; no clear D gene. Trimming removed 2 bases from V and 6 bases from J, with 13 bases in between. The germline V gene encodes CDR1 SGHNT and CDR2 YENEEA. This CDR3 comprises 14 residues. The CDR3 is CASSLNPSGSEAFF. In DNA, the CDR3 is TGTGCCAGCAGCTTAAACCCTTCGGGTTCTGAAGCTTTCTTT.